The 24 T cell receptor beta chains in this list originate from one sample, sequenced in a study of cytomegalovirus exposure and HLA in healthy donors. The PCR employed 60 Vbeta primers together with 13 Jbeta primers. The data were produced by immunoSEQ multiplex PCR, yet TCRdb's version contains in-frame clones alone and is incomplete. The repertoire has some 190,000 clones, around 76% of them found once; the top ten carry around 2.3%. The specimen sequenced was PBMCs. Receptors were obtained from a woman younger than 45 in good health and CMV-seropositive.

This rearrangement joins TRBV27 to TRBJ2-3; 7 bases map to TRBD1. J was trimmed by 1 base and V by 6 bases; bases with no gene match: 1. CDR3 length: 13 amino acids. CDR1 and CDR2 (germline): MNHEY, SMNVEV (reference sequence). CDR3 in amino acids: CASSQGGTDTQYF. CDR3 DNA sequence: TGTGCCAGCAGCCAGGGGGGCACAGATACGCAGTATTTT.

The genes are TRBV30 and TRBJ1-4; D remains ambiguous. This CDR3 is built from 14 residues. V lost 3 bases and J lost 3, with 11 bases in between. Germline CDR1 GTSNPN, CDR2 SVGIG (reference sequence). CDR3 DNA sequence: TGTGCCTGGAGGGTTCCGGGAGCTAATGAAAAACTGTTTTTT. This encodes CAWRVPGANEKLFF.

V and J are TRBV5-1 and TRBJ2-2; tentatively, D is TRBD1 (6 bases). CDR1 SGHRS and CDR2 YFSETQ come from the germline V gene. There are 16 residues in the CDR3. The V gene lost 0 bases and the J gene lost 3 bases, with 12 bases spanning the gap. This CDR3 is CASSLEGVRHTGELFF. Written as DNA, the CDR3 is TGCGCCAGCAGCTTGGAGGGGGTCCGTCACACCGGGGAGCTGTTTTTT.

The rearrangement uses TRBV28 and TRBJ1-3; D is unresolved. The V gene's germline CDR1 is MDHEN and CDR2 SYDVKM. The germline V and J ends were trimmed by 5 bases and 7 bases, with 15 bases remaining between them. The CDR3 length is 14 residues. CDR3 bases: TGTGCCAGCAGTGACGGAGGTACTCCGAACACCATATATTTT. Residues: CASSDGGTPNTIYF.

The genes are TRBV7-6 and TRBJ1-1, with 8 bases that match TRBD1. Germline-derived CDR1 and CDR2 are SGHVS and FNYEAQ. After removal of 5 bases from V and 1 base from J, the junction contained 9 bases not matched to a gene. This CDR3 spans 16 amino acids. The CDR3 reads CASSQGQGLRNTEAFF. CDR3 nucleotides: TGTGCCAGCAGCCAAGGACAGGGCTTGAGGAACACTGAAGCTTTCTTT. Complete variable domain (other parts from reference TRBV7-6 and TRBJ1-1): GAGVSQSPRYKVTKRGQDVALRCDPISGHVSLYWYRQALGQGPEFLTYFNYEAQQDKSGLPNDRFSAERPEGSISTLTIQRTEQRDSAMYRCASSQGQGLRNTEAFFGQGTRLTVV.

This chain connects TRBV5-1 to TRBJ1-4; D is undetermined. Looked up from germline, CDR1 is SGHRS and CDR2 is YFSETQ. This CDR3 comprises 15 residues. Trimming shortened V by 4 bases and J by 8 bases, and 18 bases separated the two germline ends. CDR3 coding DNA: TGCGCCAGCAGCCAAGATCTCGGGGTAGGGGAAAAACTGTTTTTT. This encodes CASSQDLGVGEKLFF.

V and J are TRBV6-5 and TRBJ2-3; the D is unclear. The V end was cut by 8 bases, the J end by 5 bases, with 14 bases between. Germline V gene data show CDR1 as MNHEY and CDR2 as SVGAGI. The length of the CDR3 is 13 residues. Written as DNA, the CDR3 is TGTGCCAGCGGAGCCCCTCGAAAAGATACGCAGTATTTT. Encoded protein: CASGAPRKDTQYF.

The rearrangement links TRBV7-2 to TRBJ1-6; D uncertain. CDR1 is SGHTA and CDR2 is FQGNSA in the germline V gene. The CDR3 runs 16 residues. V gave up 7 bases and J gave up 0 bases, with 13 bases separating them. DNA of the CDR3: TGTGCCAGCACCTCGCGGGGTAGCTCCTATAATTCACCCCTCCACTTT. Encoded protein: CASTSRGSSYNSPLHF. Combining the CDR3 with reference TRBV7-2 and TRBJ1-6 gives the whole variable domain GAGVSQSPSNKVTEKGKDVELRCDPISGHTALYWYRQSLGQGLEFLIYFQGNSAPDKSGLPSDRFSAERTGGSVSTLTIQRTQQEDSAVYLCASTSRGSSYNSPLHFGNGTRLTVT.

This clone has a single count. J is TRBJ2-7 and V is TRBV13; 8 bases line up with TRBD2. After removal of 5 bases from V and 3 bases from J, the junction contained 12 bases not matched to a gene. This CDR3 region has 16 residues. Germline lookup yields CDR1 PRHDT and CDR2 FYEKMQ (reference sequence). The CDR3 DNA follows: TGTGCCAGCAGCCCTACAGCCGGGACTAGTATCTACGAGCAGTACTTC. Protein sequence: CASSPTAGTSIYEQYF.

This clone is a singleton in its sample. This chain connects TRBV2 to TRBJ2-1; D gene unclear. The CDR3 length is 12 residues. The germline V gene has CDR1 SNHLY and CDR2 FYNNEI. Trimming took 5 bases from V and 8 from J, leaving 10 bases between them. The CDR3 spells CASSPPRDEQFF. The CDR3 DNA reads TGTGCCAGCAGTCCCCCCCGGGATGAGCAGTTCTTC.

V and J are TRBV2 and TRBJ1-4, with 7 bases aligning to TRBD1. The junction had 7 bases not matched to a gene; V was cut back by 6 bases and J by 3 bases. Per germline, CDR1 SNHLY and CDR2 FYNNEI. The CDR3 has 15 amino acids. The CDR3 protein is CASSSGTAANEKLFF. The CDR3 DNA follows: TGTGCCAGCAGCTCCGGGACAGCGGCTAATGAAAAACTGTTTTTT.

In its sample, this clone was seen once. The chain carries TRBV5-1 and TRBJ1-6; no definite D call. V was shortened by 3 bases and J by 7 bases, with 14 bases between the two germline ends. The germline CDR1 and CDR2 sequences are SGHRS and YFSETQ. The CDR3 is 15 amino acids. DNA for the CDR3: TGCGCCAGCAGCTCTATACCCTCTGAGAATTCACCCCTCCACTTT. Amino acids: CASSSIPSENSPLHF.

The chain links TRBV4-2 to TRBJ2-7; 8 positions match TRBD2. The CDR3 is 16 amino acids. The V and J ends lost 4 bases and 0 bases, in that order; junction bases with no gene match: 8. Germline V gives CDR1 LGHNA, CDR2 YNFKEQ. The CDR3 sequence: CASSPRTSPSSYEQYF. The CDR3 bases are TGTGCCAGCAGCCCCCGGACTAGCCCTAGCTCCTACGAGCAGTACTTC.

V usage is TRBV28 and J usage is TRBJ2-2; the match to TRBD2 covers 12 bases. Germline V CDR1 and CDR2: MDHEN, SYDVKM. V gave up 5 bases and J gave up 3 bases; unmatched junction bases: 4. The length of the CDR3 is 16 residues. CDR3 bases: TGTGCCAGCAGTCTACTAGCGGGGGGCTACACCGGGGAGCTGTTTTTT. It specifies CASSLLAGGYTGELFF.

The chain employs TRBV5-1 and TRBJ2-7, with unresolved D. CDR1 SGHRS and CDR2 YFSETQ come from the germline V gene. Trimming took off 0 bases at V and 3 bases at J, with 10 bases between the two ends. This CDR3 spans 14 amino acids. CDR3 DNA: TGCGCCAGCAGCTTGGACGTCAGGAACTACGAGCAGTACTTC. Its protein is CASSLDVRNYEQYF.

The chain carries TRBV4-2 and TRBJ2-5; unclear D gene. The tail of the sequence fits TRBJ2-7 better, so the J call may be wrong. The CDR3 consists of 15 residues. Germline V gene lookup returns CDR1 LGHNA and CDR2 YNFKEQ. The CDR3 loop is CASSQGVHSPYEQYF. CDR3 nucleotide sequence: TGTGCCAGCAGCCAAGGTGTCCATTCCCCCTACGAGCAGTACTTC.

The table lists this clone with a few counts. This chain joins TRBV7-9 and TRBJ1-1; TRBD1 aligns across 9 bases. CDR1 and CDR2 (germline): SEHNR, FQNEAQ (reference sequence). This CDR3 is 13 amino acids long. V lost 6 bases, J lost 4 bases, and 3 bases stayed unmatched. The CDR3, as DNA: TGTGCCAGCAGTTCACAGGGGGCCACTGAAGCTTTCTTT. Protein sequence: CASSSQGATEAFF.

The rearrangement joins TRBV4-1 to TRBJ2-1, with D possibly TRBD2 on 5 matching bases. The germline V gene has CDR1 MGHRA and CDR2 YSYEKL. The CDR3 runs 15 residues. V was trimmed by 6 bases and J by 2 bases, leaving 14 bases between them. DNA of the CDR3: TGCGCCAGCAGTAAACCGGGATCTACCTACAATGAGCAGTTCTTC. It specifies CASSKPGSTYNEQFF.

This chain connects TRBV28 to TRBJ1-3; possibly TRBD1 for D (5 bases). The CDR3 contains 16 residues. The germline V and J ends were trimmed by 6 bases and 0 bases, with 15 bases remaining between them. CDR1 MDHEN and CDR2 SYDVKM come from the germline V gene. The CDR3 is CASSWGGNLSGNTIYF. CDR3 in DNA: TGTGCCAGCAGCTGGGGGGGAAATCTCTCTGGAAACACCATATATTTT.

The genes are TRBV7-5 and TRBJ2-7; TRBD1, the D gene given by the table, was not confirmed from the DNA. TRBV7-5 is termed a pseudogene. CDR3 size: 13 residues. CDR3 loop: CAAAEGTPYEQYF. Here the CDR3 DNA reads TGTGCGGCCGCGGAAGGGACACCGTACGAGCAGTACTTC.

The rearrangement links TRBV7-2 to TRBJ2-7, with TRBD2 matching over 9 bases. Germline V gene lookup returns CDR1 SGHTA and CDR2 FQGNSA. The trim removed 2 bases at V and 1 base at J, leaving 3 bases unmatched. This CDR3 is 15 amino acids long. CDR3 protein: CASSLKRGESYEQYF. CDR3 bases: TGTGCCAGCAGCTTAAAGCGGGGGGAGTCCTACGAGCAGTACTTC.

This sequence joins TRBV21-1 and TRBJ2-1; the table's D call TRBD1 went unverified against the DNA. TRBV21-1 is described as a pseudogene. CDR3 length: 19 amino acids. CDR3 in amino acids: CASSKEGTGRQSAYNEQFF. The CDR3 coding sequence is TGTGCCAGCAGCAAAGAGGGGACAGGGAGACAATCAGCCTACAATGAGCAGTTCTTC.

The chain couples TRBV6-1 to TRBJ2-2, with unresolved D. In germline, CDR1 is MNHNS, CDR2 SASEGT. V lost 7 bases and J lost 7, with 13 bases in between. The CDR3 consists of 13 residues. DNA for the CDR3: TGTGCCAGCATGGCCAGGTTATACGGGGAGCTGTTTTTT. Its protein product is CASMARLYGELFF.

CDR3 amino acids: CASSDPRFNEKLFF. CDR3 bases: TGTGCCAGCAGTGACCCCAGATTTAATGAAAAACTGTTTTTT. The chain joins TRBV2 to TRBJ1-4; D gene unclear. The CDR3 spans 14 residues. The germline V and J ends were trimmed by 3 bases and 4 bases, with 9 bases remaining between them. From germline, CDR1 is SNHLY and CDR2 FYNNEI.